This T cell receptor (beta chain) was observed in a study of blood T cell repertoires in COVID-19. At the level of the study: T cells, B-cell-depleted T cells, or PBMCs provided the cDNA or gDNA that served as material.

Study processing details: Reference gene primer amplification gave nucleated cell count estimates. The protocol was immunoSEQ multiplex PCR, while the TCRdb copy is restricted to in-frame clones and leaves out a portion. V and J calls and clone size follow that table, whereas D and trimming were derived from the DNA. The data contain under 150,000 clones, approximately 83% of them singletons. V shed 1 base, J shed 1 base, and the junction held 0 bases outside the gene matches. The germline gives CDR1 LGHNA, CDR2 YNFKEQ. CDR3 length equals 16 residues. The gene calls are TRBV4-2 and TRBJ2-2; 10 bases align to TRBD1. The origin of this receptor is a woman aged 55-70 years with acute or convalescent COVID-19. Sequencing was performed on peripheral blood. The CDR3 reads CASSQGDRGNTGELFF. The CDR3 DNA reads as TGTGCCAGCAGCCAAGGGGACAGGGGGAACACCGGGGAGCTGTTTTTT.